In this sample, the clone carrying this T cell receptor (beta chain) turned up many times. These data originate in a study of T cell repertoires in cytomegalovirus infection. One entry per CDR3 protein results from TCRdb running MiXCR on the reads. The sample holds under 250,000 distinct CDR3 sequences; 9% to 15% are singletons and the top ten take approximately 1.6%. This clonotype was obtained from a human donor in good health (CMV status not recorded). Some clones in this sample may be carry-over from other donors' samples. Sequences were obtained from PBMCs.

CDR3 nucleotide sequence: TGCGCCAGCGGAGAATGGGACAGGCCCGCCTCTGGGGCCAACGTCCTGACTTTC. Its protein is CASGEWDRPASGANVLTF. The chain uses TRBV23-1 and TRBJ2-6, with 8 nucleotides matching TRBD1. TRBV23-1 is flagged as an ORF with uncertain function. The ends lost 8 bases at V and 0 bases at J; junction bases unmatched: 12. This CDR3 comprises 18 residues.